This T cell receptor beta chain was profiled in a study of blood T cell repertoires in COVID-19. The wider study: Both acute and convalescent COVID-19 samples were obtained from the United States, Italy and Spain. The cDNA or gDNA used as material had been derived from T cells, B-cell-depleted T cells, or PBMCs.

As originally analysed: Reference gene primer amplification gave estimated nucleated cell counts. Profiled with immunoSEQ multiplex PCR; TCRdb holds only in-frame clones, not every one. V and J calls plus clone size are reproduced from that table; the DNA served to infer D and trimming. The data show fewer than 90,000 clones, about nine tenths seen once. The CDR3 covers 16 residues. J lost 0 bases, V lost 5 bases, and 6 bases had no gene match. Germline-derived CDR1 and CDR2 are LNHDA and SQIVND (reference sequence). Sequenced sample: peripheral blood. This sequence originates from a male donor with acute or convalescent COVID-19. The gene calls are TRBV19 and TRBJ1-4; 7 bases line up with TRBD1. CDR3 nucleotides: TGTGCCAGTAGTCCACGGACAGGAGCAACTAATGAAAAACTGTTTTTT. It encodes CASSPRTGATNEKLFF.